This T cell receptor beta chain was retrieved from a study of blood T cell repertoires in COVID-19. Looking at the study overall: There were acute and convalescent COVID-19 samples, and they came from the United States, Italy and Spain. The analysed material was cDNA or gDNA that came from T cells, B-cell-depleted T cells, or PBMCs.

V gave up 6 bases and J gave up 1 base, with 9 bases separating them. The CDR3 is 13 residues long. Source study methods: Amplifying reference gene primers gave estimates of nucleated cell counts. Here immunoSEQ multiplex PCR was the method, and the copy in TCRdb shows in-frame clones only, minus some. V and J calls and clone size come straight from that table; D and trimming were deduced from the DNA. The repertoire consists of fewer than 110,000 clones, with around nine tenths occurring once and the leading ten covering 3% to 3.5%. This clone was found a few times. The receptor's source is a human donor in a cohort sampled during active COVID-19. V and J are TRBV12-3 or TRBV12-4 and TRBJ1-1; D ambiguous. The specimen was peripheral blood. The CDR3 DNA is TGTGCCAGCAGCCGACTTCGGAACACTGAAGCTTTCTTT. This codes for CASSRLRNTEAFF.